Listed below are T cell receptor beta chains from one sample, sequenced in a study of post-analysis software for immune sequencing data. TCRdb itself ran the PCR reads through MiXCR, one entry per CDR3 protein. Of some 370,000 distinct CDR3 sequences listed, less than 40% are singletons. Sequencing used blood. Source of these receptors: a girl aged 5-17 years with multiple sclerosis. Both conserved end residues are part of each CDR3. A D gene is named only where the DNA matches it firmly. Clone size is stated in some rows and not others, as once, few, many or a class when expanded.

V	size	D	J	DNA	CDR3
TRBV20-1	.	.	TRBJ1-1	TGCAGTGCCCCAGGGAACCTAAGGGAAGCTTTCTTT	CSAPGNLREAFF
TRBV24-1	.	.	TRBJ1-6	TGTGCCACCAGTGATTTGAAGAGCTCCTATAATTCACCCCTCCACTTT	CATSDLKSSYNSPLHF
TRBV20-1	few	.	TRBJ2-5	TGCAGTGCTAGAATTCCTTCTGAGACCCAGTACTTC	CSARIPSETQYF
TRBV7-3	.	.	TRBJ2-7	TGTGCCAGCAGCCCAACCGGGGATCCCATCTACGAGCAGTACTTC	CASSPTGDPIYEQYF
TRBV7-9	.	.	TRBJ2-7	TGTGCCGGCACCGGAGCAGGGAATAGCTACGAGCAGTACTTC	CAGTGAGNSYEQYF
TRBV7-2	.	TRBD2	TRBJ2-1	TGTGCCAGCAGCTACCGGACTAGCGGGGGGGTCAATGAGCAGTTCTTC	CASSYRTSGGVNEQFF
TRBV4-1	few	.	TRBJ2-1	TGCGCCAGCAGCCACATTTTTACCGGGACCCGGGAACAGTTCTTC	CASSHIFTGTREQFF
TRBV12-3/TRBV12-4	.	TRBD1	TRBJ1-1	TGTGTCAGCAGATCGACAGGGGGGAACACTGAAGCTTTCTTT	CVSRSTGGNTEAFF
TRBV2	once	TRBD1	TRBJ2-1	TGTGCCAGCGGCACAGGGGGCGCATTCGAGAACAATGAGCAGTTCTTC	CASGTGGAFENNEQFF
TRBV5-6	.	.	TRBJ2-2	TGTGCCAGCAGCTTAACGGAACGTCCGAACACCGGGGAGCTGTTTTTT	CASSLTERPNTGELFF
TRBV29-1	.	.	TRBJ2-7	TGCAGCGTTGCCGTCCAGGGGCCTGCCTACGAGCAGTACTTC	CSVAVQGPAYEQYF
TRBV3-1	.	TRBD1	TRBJ2-7	TGTGCCAGCAGCCAAGGGTTGGGACAGGGAAGCTACGAGCAGTACTTC	CASSQGLGQGSYEQYF
TRBV2	.	TRBD1	TRBJ1-5	TGTGCCAGCAGCGTACAGGGGTTGGATCAGCCCCAGCATTTT	CASSVQGLDQPQHF
TRBV29-1	.	.	TRBJ1-2	TGCAGCGTTGAATTCCCCTATGGCTACACCTTC	CSVEFPYGYTF
TRBV28	.	.	TRBJ1-5	TGTGCCAGCAGTCCCCCGAACCGGCCCCAGCATTTT	CASSPPNRPQHF
TRBV20-1	few	.	TRBJ2-3	TGCAGTGCTAGGACAGGTTCAGATACGCAGTATTTT	CSARTGSDTQYF
TRBV12-3/TRBV12-4	.	.	TRBJ2-7	TGTGCCAGCAGTTTAACGGGCAGGCGCGGCCCCTCCTACGAGCAGTACTTC	CASSLTGRRGPSYEQYF
TRBV21-1	.	.	TRBJ1-4	TGTGCCAGCAGCAAAGTAGGGGACAGGATTGGTGAAAAACTGTTTTTT	CASSKVGDRIGEKLFF
TRBV12-3/TRBV12-4	.	TRBD2	TRBJ2-7	TGTGCCAGCAAGCGGGGGGGAACTTTCTACGAGCAGTACTTC	CASKRGGTFYEQYF
TRBV6-2/TRBV6-3	.	.	TRBJ2-7	TGTGCCAGCAGACAAGTTCGAGACCCCTACGAGCAGTACTTC	CASRQVRDPYEQYF
TRBV2	.	.	TRBJ2-7	TGTGCCAGCAGTGAAGACCAAGCCCCTCTCTACGAGCAGTACTTC	CASSEDQAPLYEQYF
TRBV12-3/TRBV12-4	.	.	TRBJ2-4	TGCGCCAGCAGCCATACTTTAGAACTAGCCAAAAACATTCAGTACTTC	CASSHTLELAKNIQYF
TRBV12-3/TRBV12-4	.	TRBD1	TRBJ1-2	TGTGCCAGCATTCGACAGGGGGCAGGGTATGGCTACACCTTC	CASIRQGAGYGYTF
TRBV3-1	few	TRBD1	TRBJ1-4	TGTGCCAGCAGCCCGGACAGGGCTAATGAAAAACTGTTTTTT	CASSPDRANEKLFF
TRBV6-5	few	TRBD2	TRBJ2-7	TGTGCCAGCCATACTAGCGTTGGTGGGGTCTACGAGCAGTACTTC	CASHTSVGGVYEQYF
TRBV6-6	.	.	TRBJ2-5	TGTGCCAGCCGAGACAGCCCACTCGACTGGACCCAGTACTTC	CASRDSPLDWTQYF
TRBV4-3	.	.	TRBJ1-2	TGCGCCAGCAGCCAAGAGGCACCCATAGCCTATGGCTACACCTTC	CASSQEAPIAYGYTF
TRBV9	.	TRBD1	TRBJ2-1	TGTGCCAGCAGCGACAGGGGGCTTCTCAATGAGCAGTTCTTC	CASSDRGLLNEQFF
TRBV25-1	.	TRBD1	TRBJ2-7	TGTGCCAGCAGTGATTCTTCCGGGACAGCCTACGAGCAGTACTTC	CASSDSSGTAYEQYF
TRBV4-1	.	.	TRBJ2-3	TGCGCCAGCAGCCAACTGAGCCCGACTGGCACAGATACGCAGTATTTT	CASSQLSPTGTDTQYF
TRBV7-9	.	.	TRBJ1-2	TGTGCCAGCAGCTCCGGACCGGGGGGGTCCTATGGCTACACCTTC	CASSSGPGGSYGYTF
TRBV7-9	.	.	TRBJ1-1	TGTGCCAGCACCTTTAGAGGCTCAGCGCTGAACACTGAAGCTTTCTTT	CASTFRGSALNTEAFF
TRBV4-2	.	TRBD2	TRBJ2-3	TGTGCCAGCAGCCAAGATCCGGGGGGAGATACGCAGTATTTT	CASSQDPGGDTQYF
TRBV29-1	.	TRBD1	TRBJ2-3	TGCAGCGTTGAACTCGCACAGGGGACAGATACGCAGTATTTT	CSVELAQGTDTQYF
TRBV7-2	.	.	TRBJ2-7	TGTGCCAGCACCTCCAGTAGAGTTTCCTACGAGCAGTACTTC	CASTSSRVSYEQYF